Listed below are T cell receptor beta chains from one sample, sequenced in a study of blood T cell repertoires in COVID-19. Method: immunoSEQ multiplex PCR; TCRdb's copy keeps in-frame clones and lacks some. The repertoire holds about 150,000 clones, with roughly 80% as singletons. The source material was PBMCs or T cells enriched from blood (not recorded which). Receptors originate from a middle-aged woman who had recovered from COVID-19. The CDR3 runs from the conserved cysteine through the conserved F or W. The order of the fields is J gene, D gene, V gene, CDR3 protein, CDR3 DNA. The D gene is left open where the match is weak.

>TRBJ1-1|.|TRBV7-9
CASSGGESWNTEAFF
TGTGCCAGCAGCGGGGGGGAATCCTGGAACACTGAAGCTTTCTTT
>TRBJ1-1|.|TRBV11-2
CASSLDAGGSLNTEAFF
TGTGCCAGCAGCTTAGACGCGGGGGGTAGCCTGAACACTGAAGCTTTCTTT
>TRBJ2-2|TRBD2|TRBV3-1/TRBV3-2
CASSQAVRTSDGKLFF
TGTGCCAGCAGCCAAGCAGTACGTACTAGCGATGGGAAGCTGTTTTTT
>TRBJ2-7|.|TRBV11-2
CASSLTRAASYEQYF
TGTGCCAGCAGCTTAACCCGAGCGGCTTCGTACGAGCAGTACTTC
>TRBJ2-3|.|TRBV12-5
CASGLVPEGQTPTDTQYF
TGTGCTAGTGGTTTGGTACCCGAGGGACAAACGCCCACAGATACGCAGTATTTT
>TRBJ1-2|.|TRBV30
CAWEMVQGPGYGYTF
TGTGCCTGGGAGATGGTCCAGGGGCCGGGCTATGGCTACACCTTC
>TRBJ2-1|TRBD2|TRBV5-1
CASSLYGRASDEQFF
TGCGCCAGCAGCTTGTACGGGAGGGCCTCCGATGAGCAGTTCTTC
>TRBJ1-3|.|TRBV30
CAWSVSSGNTIYF
TGTGCCTGGAGTGTCTCTTCTGGAAACACCATATATTTT
>TRBJ1-6|TRBD1|TRBV6-5
CASSRRDRPSPLHF
TGTGCCAGCAGTCGAAGGGACAGGCCTTCACCCCTCCACTTT
>TRBJ1-5|TRBD1|TRBV4-1
CASSQDRPRGTGTQPQHF
TGCGCCAGCAGCCAAGATCGGCCCCGCGGGACAGGGACTCAGCCCCAGCATTTT
>TRBJ1-3|.|TRBV30
CAWSHQGQPGNTIYF
TGTGCCTGGAGTCACCAGGGCCAGCCTGGAAACACCATATATTTT
>TRBJ2-1|TRBD2|TRBV7-9
CASSFSGGQFF
TGTGCCAGCAGCTTTAGCGGGGGGCAGTTCTTC
>TRBJ1-6|TRBD1|TRBV5-4
CASSSGQVKGYNSPLHF
TGTGCCAGCAGCTCGGGACAGGTCAAAGGGTATAATTCACCCCTCCACTTT
>TRBJ2-7|.|TRBV2
CASSPLGQTYEQYF
TGTGCCAGCAGCCCACTAGGGCAGACCTACGAGCAGTACTTC
>TRBJ2-3|TRBD2|TRBV5-1
CASSLAGTSGGAGTDTQYF
TGCGCCAGCAGCCTGGCTGGGACTAGCGGGGGGGCCGGCACAGATACGCAGTATTTT